The entry below describes one TCR beta chain. Its antigen is currently unknown. One end of the junction is discordant with germline, which a read error may explain. The read terminates 3 residues before the CDR3 end, so the remaining end is supplied by the germline J gene. The identical CDR3 is also encoded by other nucleotide sequences in the sample. This sample was taken from a study of T cells in women clearing cervical HPV infection. As for the study in general: Control women cleared a single incident HPV16 infection within 12 months. Controls gave blood once infection was undetectable; cases at lesion identification.

Study outcomes and limitations: CIN3+ cases had significantly higher TCR repertoire richness than controls, but evenness did not differ.

The CDR3 loop spans 17 amino acids. Germline V CDR1 and CDR2: GTSNPN, SVGIG (reference sequence). The method was immunoSEQ multiplex PCR; TCRdb's version includes in-frame clones alone and lacks a portion of them. The sample data list 30,000 or so clones. Prevalent HPV16 infections were excluded; only incident single HPV16 infections included. The specimen sequenced was blood buffy coat. The chain has TRBV30 and TRBJ1-3, with 8 bases aligning to TRBD1. The TCR originated in a woman between 18 and 70 years old with a cervical HPV16 infection that either progressed to CIN3+ or cleared (not recorded which). The CDR3 is CAWSKRTGWNSGNTIYF. The CDR3 DNA, read in part, is TGTGCCTGGAGTAAAAGGACAGGGTGGAACTCTGGAAACACT.